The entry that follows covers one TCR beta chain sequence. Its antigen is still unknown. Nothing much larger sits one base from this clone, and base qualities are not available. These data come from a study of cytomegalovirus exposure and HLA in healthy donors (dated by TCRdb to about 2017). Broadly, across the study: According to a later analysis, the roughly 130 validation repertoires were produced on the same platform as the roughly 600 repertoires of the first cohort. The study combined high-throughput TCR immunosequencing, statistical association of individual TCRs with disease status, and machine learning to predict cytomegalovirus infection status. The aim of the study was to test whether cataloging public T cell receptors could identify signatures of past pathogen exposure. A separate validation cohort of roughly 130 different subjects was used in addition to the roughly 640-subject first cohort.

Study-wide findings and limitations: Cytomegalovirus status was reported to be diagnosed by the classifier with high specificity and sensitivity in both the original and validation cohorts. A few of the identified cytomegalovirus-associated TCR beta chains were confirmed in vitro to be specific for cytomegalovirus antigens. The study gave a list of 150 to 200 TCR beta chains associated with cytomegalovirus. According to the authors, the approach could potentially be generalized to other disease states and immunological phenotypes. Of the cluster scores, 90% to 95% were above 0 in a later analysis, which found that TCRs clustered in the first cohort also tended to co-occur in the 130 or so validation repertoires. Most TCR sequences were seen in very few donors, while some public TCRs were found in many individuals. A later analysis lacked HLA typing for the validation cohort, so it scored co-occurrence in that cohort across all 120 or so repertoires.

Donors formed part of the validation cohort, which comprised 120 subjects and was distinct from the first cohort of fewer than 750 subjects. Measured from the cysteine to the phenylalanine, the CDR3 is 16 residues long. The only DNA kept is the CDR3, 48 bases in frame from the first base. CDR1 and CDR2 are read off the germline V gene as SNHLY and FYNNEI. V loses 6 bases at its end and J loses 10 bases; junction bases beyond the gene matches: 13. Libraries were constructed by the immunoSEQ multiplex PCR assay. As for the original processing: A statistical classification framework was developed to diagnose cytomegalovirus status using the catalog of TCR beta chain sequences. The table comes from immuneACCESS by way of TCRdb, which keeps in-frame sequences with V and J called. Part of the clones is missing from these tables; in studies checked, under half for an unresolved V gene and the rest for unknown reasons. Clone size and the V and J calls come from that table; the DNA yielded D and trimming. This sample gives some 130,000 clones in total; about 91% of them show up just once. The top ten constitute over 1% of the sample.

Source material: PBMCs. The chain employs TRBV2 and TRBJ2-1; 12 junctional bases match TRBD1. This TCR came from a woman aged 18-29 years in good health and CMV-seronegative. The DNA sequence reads TGTGCCAGCAGGGACCCCCGGGACAGGGGGCCCCAGGAGCAGTTCTTC. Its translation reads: CASRDPRDRGPQEQFF.